This TCR beta chain stems from a study of T cells in localized non-small cell lung cancer. Clones were sequenced by immunoSEQ multiplex PCR, and TCRdb holds only the in-frame ones, with some missing. The sample records around 6,700 clones, about 46% being singletons. The CDR3 loop spans 12 amino acids. Germline CDR1 KGHSH, CDR2 LQKENI. Trimming at V came to 6 bases and at J to 14 bases, leaving 7 bases not matched to a gene. The TCR was taken from a man aged 35-75 years with stage III lung adenocarcinoma. The chain has TRBV18 and TRBJ2-1; the match to TRBD1 covers 10 bases. The sample here was lung tumor tissue, taken before any cancer treatment. CDR3 coding DNA: TGTGCCAGCTCGCTGGACAGGGGGGTGAAGTTCTTC. Translation: CASSLDRGVKFF.